This T cell receptor beta chain was obtained from a study of spatial heterogeneity in lung cancer (dated by TCRdb to about 2019). Notes on the research overall: Beta-chain transcripts were consistently detected in greater numbers than alpha-chain transcripts, which likely reflected higher beta-chain transcript abundance. TCR transcript counts in tumor regions correlated strongly with a T cell transcriptional module score from matched bulk RNA-seq. In the raw uncorrected reads, each unique combination of TCR and UMI appeared more than ten times on average. TCR alpha and beta repertoires were quantitatively compared across multiple tumor regions, matched nontumor lung and blood in non-small cell lung cancer. TCR repertoire features were related to nonsynonymous mutation counts determined by whole-exome sequencing of tumor tissue. At surgery, about 210 tumor regions, approximately 64 matched nontumor lung samples and 50 to 60 PBMC samples were TCR-sequenced for both alpha and beta chains. Study-wide conclusions, independent of this receptor: Counts of ubiquitous and regional expanded TCRs correlated with counts of ubiquitous and regional nonsynonymous mutations, respectively. TCR-seq coverage of tumor T cells was estimated at only approximately 7% for alpha chains and about 13% for beta chains. The number of expanded intratumoral alpha and beta TCRs correlated with the tumor nonsynonymous mutation count. Additional single-cell paired TCR alpha and beta sequencing was considered necessary to confirm, at a functional level, the hypothesis that regional TCRs recognize regional mutations.

The sample's time point label, decoded: sample taken at primary tumor resection. Samples were obtained from 65 to 90 patients with early-stage, untreated non-small cell lung cancer from the lung TRACERx cohort. For TCR sequencing, whole RNA was extracted from tumor and nontumor lung tissue, or from cryopreserved PBMC samples, and no cell sorting was done. Only patients for whom sufficient RNA was available from at least two tumor regions were selected for TCR sequencing. Before being selected, tumor and adjacent nontumor lung specimens were reviewed by a lung pathologist. The library was obtained by 5' RACE. The sequencer was a NextSeq 500. The TCR library protocol attached a unique molecular identifier to each TCR cDNA molecule to allow correction of PCR and sequencing errors. The study's own analysis went as follows. TCR identification, UMI-based error correction and CDR3 extraction were performed with Decombinator tools. Expanded TCRs were defined as those above a frequency of 2 per 1,000, corresponding to the top 1% of the tumor frequency distribution. Expanded tumor TCRs were classed as regional if statistically deemed absent (corrected P<0.05) from at least one tumor region, otherwise ubiquitous. Renyi diversity was calculated using the R vegan package after each repertoire was subsampled 100 times to 5,000 TCRs. CDR3 similarity networks were built from amino acid triplet string-kernel similarity, with CDR3s being connected when pairwise similarity was above 0.82. TCRdb trimmed the raw reads at Q25, called clones with MiXCR and kept productive beta chains. Rows merge per CDR3 protein into single entries with the most common DNA and genes. The V and J calls and clone size are TCRdb's, not the authors'. Here the sample has under 6,000 distinct CDR3 sequences; 7.4% occur a single time. The biggest ten clones account for about 41% of the sample.

Many counts were recorded for this clonotype. What antigen it recognizes has not been identified. Base quality data are lacking; no much larger clone is found one base away. The CDR3 covers 18 residues, taking in both the cysteine and the phenylalanine. Only the CDR3 DNA stays, 54 bases, in frame from base 1. Per the germline V gene, MNHEY is the CDR1 and SVGEGT is the CDR2. From V the trimming removes 0 bases and from J it removes 2 bases, while the gene matches leave 7 bases of the junction unaccounted for. The rearranged segments are TRBV6-2 or TRBV6-3 and TRBJ2-5; 12 bases in the middle match TRBD2. The source was lung tumor tissue, collected at surgery. The receptor comes from a male donor with early-stage non-small cell lung cancer. The DNA reads TGTGCCAGCAGTTACTCGAGGCTAGCGGGGGGGCCTCAAGAGACCCAGTACTTC. Translated, this is CASSYSRLAGGPQETQYF.